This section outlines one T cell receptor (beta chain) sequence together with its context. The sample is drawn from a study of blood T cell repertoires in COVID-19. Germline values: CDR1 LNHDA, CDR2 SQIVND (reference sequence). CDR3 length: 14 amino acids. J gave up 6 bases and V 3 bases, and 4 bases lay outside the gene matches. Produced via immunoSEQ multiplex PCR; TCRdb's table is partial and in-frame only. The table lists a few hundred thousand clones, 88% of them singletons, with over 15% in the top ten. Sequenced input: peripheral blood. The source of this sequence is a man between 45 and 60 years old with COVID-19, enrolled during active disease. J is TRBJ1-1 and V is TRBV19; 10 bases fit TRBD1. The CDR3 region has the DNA TGTGCCAGTAGTATGACAGGGGGCATCTCTGAAGCTTTCTTT. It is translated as CASSMTGGISEAFF.